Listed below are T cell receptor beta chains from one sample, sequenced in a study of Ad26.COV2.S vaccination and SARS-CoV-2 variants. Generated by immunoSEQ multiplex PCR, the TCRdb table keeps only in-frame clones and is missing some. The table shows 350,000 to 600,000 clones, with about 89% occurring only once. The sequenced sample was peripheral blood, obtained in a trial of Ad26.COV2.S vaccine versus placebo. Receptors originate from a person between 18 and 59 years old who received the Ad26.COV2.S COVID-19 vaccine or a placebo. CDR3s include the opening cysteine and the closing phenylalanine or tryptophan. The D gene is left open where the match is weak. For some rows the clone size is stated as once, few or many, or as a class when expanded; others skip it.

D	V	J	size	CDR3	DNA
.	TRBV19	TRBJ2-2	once	CASSRPRENTGELFF	TGTGCCAGTAGTCGGCCCAGGGAGAACACCGGGGAGCTGTTTTTT
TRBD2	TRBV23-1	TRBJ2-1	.	CASSQRTSGRPYNEQFF	TGCGCCAGCAGTCAAAGGACTAGCGGGAGACCCTACAATGAGCAGTTCTTC
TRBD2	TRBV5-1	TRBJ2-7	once	CASSFLAVSYEQYF	TGCGCCAGCAGCTTCCTAGCGGTCTCCTACGAGCAGTACTTC
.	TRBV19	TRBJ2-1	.	CASSFPYNEQFF	TGTGCCAGTAGTTTCCCCTACAATGAGCAGTTCTTC
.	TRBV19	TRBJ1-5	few	CASSISPGANQPQHF	TGTGCCAGTAGTATTTCCCCGGGTGCAAATCAGCCCCAGCATTTT
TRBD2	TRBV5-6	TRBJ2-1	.	CASRAGGSGYNEQFF	TGTGCCAGCAGGGCCGGGGGTAGCGGGTACAATGAGCAGTTCTTC
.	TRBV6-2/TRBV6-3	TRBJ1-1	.	CASSYSHYRRPAPKNTEAFF	TGTGCCAGCAGTTACTCGCACTACCGACGCCCGGCCCCAAAGAACACTGAAGCTTTCTTT
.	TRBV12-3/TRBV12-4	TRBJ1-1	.	CASSLGGPSAFF	TGTGCCAGCAGTTTGGGGGGTCCCTCAGCTTTCTTT
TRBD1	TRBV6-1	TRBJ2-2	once	CASSDHTGANTGELFF	TGTGCCAGCAGTGATCACACAGGGGCGAACACCGGGGAGCTGTTTTTT
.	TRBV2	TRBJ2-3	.	CASRTGQGLADTQYF	TGTGCCAGCCGGACGGGCCAGGGCCTAGCAGATACGCAGTATTTT
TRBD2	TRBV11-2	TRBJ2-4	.	CASSLGTSGGNIQYF	TGTGCCAGCAGCTTAGGTACTAGCGGGGGAAACATTCAGTACTTC
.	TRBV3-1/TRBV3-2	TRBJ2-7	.	CASSQEVPGRHEQYF	TGTGCCAGCAGCCAAGAGGTCCCGGGCAGGCACGAGCAGTACTTC
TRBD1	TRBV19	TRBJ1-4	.	CASSIGTDGYDEKLFF	TGTGCCAGTAGTATTGGGACAGATGGATACGATGAAAAACTGTTTTTT
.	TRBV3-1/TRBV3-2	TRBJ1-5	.	CASSQIDQPQHF	TGTGCCAGCAGCCAAATCGATCAGCCCCAGCATTTT
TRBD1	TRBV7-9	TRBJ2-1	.	CASTIPKPGQGWDEQFF	TGTGCCAGCACAATTCCAAAACCGGGACAGGGGTGGGATGAGCAGTTCTTC
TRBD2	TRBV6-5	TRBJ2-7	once	CASSYKRFGRGGEQYF	TGTGCCAGCAGTTACAAGCGGTTCGGGAGGGGAGGCGAGCAGTACTTC
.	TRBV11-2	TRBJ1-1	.	CASSLVGLLNTEAFF	TGTGCCAGCAGCTTAGTAGGGCTTTTGAACACTGAAGCTTTCTTT
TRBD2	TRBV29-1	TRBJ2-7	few	CSVDGLAGASRYEQYF	TGCAGCGTTGATGGACTAGCGGGAGCTTCCCGGTACGAGCAGTACTTC
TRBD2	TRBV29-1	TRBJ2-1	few	CSVPTRSGGYSEQFF	TGCAGCGTCCCAACACGTAGCGGGGGCTATAGTGAGCAGTTCTTC